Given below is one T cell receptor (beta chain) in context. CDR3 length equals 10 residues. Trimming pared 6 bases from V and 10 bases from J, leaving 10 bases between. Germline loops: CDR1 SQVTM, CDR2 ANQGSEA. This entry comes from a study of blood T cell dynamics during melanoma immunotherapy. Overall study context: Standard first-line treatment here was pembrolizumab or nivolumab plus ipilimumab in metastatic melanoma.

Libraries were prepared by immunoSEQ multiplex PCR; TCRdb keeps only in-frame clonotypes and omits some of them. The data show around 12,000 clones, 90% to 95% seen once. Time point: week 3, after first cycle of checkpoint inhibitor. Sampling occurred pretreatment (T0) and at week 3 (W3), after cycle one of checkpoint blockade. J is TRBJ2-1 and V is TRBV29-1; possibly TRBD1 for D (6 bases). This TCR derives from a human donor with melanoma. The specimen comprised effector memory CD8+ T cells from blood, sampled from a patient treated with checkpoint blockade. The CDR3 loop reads CSVSTGEQFF. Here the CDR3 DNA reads TGCAGCGTATCCACAGGGGAGCAGTTCTTC.